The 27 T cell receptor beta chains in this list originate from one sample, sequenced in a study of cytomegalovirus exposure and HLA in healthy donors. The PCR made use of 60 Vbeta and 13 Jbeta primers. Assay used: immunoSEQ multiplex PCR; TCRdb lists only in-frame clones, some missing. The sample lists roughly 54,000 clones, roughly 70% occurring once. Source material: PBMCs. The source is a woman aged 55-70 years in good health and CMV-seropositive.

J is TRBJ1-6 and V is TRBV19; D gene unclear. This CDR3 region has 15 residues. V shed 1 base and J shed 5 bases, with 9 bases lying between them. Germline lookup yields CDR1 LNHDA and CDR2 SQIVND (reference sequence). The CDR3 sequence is CASSIVAGNNSPLHF. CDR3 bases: TGTGCCAGTAGTATAGTCGCAGGCAATAATTCACCCCTCCACTTT.

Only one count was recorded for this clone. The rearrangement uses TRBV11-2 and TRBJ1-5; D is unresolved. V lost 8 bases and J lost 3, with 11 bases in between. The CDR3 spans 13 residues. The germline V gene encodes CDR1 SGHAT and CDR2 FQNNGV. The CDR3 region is CASSPGPNQPQHF. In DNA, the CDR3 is TGTGCCAGCTCGCCAGGTCCCAATCAGCCCCAGCATTTT. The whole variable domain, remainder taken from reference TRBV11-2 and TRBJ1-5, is EAGVAQSPRYKIIEKRQSVAFWCNPISGHATLYWYQQILGQGPKLLIQFQNNGVVDDSQLPKDRFSAERLKGVDSTLKIQPAKLEDSAVYLCASSPGPNQPQHFGDGTRLSIL.

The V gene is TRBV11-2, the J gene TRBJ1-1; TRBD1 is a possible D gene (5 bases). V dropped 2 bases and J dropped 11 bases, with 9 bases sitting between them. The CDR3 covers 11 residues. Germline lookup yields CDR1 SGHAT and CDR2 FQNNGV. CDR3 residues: CASSLTGGAFF. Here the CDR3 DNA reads TGTGCCAGCAGCTTAACAGGTGGGGCTTTCTTT.

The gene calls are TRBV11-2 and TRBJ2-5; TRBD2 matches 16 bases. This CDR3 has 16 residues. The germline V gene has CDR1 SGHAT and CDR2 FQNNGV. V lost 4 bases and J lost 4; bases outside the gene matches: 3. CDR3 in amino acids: CASSWGLAGGVETQYF. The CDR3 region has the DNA TGTGCCAGCAGCTGGGGACTAGCGGGGGGGGTAGAGACCCAGTACTTC.

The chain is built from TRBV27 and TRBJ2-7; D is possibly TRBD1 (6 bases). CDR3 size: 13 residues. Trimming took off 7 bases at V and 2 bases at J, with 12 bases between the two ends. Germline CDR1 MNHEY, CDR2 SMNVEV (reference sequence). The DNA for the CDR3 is TGTGCCAGCACCCCGACAGGCACCTACGAGCAGTACTTC. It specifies CASTPTGTYEQYF.

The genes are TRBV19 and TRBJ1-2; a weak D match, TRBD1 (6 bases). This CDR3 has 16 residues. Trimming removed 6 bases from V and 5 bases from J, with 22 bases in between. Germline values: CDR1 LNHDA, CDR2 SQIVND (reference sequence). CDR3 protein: CASRDQHRAPGYGYTF. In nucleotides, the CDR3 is TGTGCCAGTAGGGATCAACACAGGGCGCCAGGGTATGGCTACACCTTC.

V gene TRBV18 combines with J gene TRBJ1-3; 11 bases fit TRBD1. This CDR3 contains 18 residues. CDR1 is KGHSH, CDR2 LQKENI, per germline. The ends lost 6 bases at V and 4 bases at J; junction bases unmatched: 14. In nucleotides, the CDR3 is TGTGCCAGCTCGCCGATGTCGATAGGACAGGGGGCCGGAAACACCATATATTTT. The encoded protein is CASSPMSIGQGAGNTIYF.

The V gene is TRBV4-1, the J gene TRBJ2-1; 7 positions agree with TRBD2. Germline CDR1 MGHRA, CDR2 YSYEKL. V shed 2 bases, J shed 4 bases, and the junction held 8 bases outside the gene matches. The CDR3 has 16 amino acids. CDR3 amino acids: CASSQIYGLEYNEQFF. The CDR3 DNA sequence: TGCGCCAGCAGCCAAATTTATGGACTAGAGTACAATGAGCAGTTCTTC.

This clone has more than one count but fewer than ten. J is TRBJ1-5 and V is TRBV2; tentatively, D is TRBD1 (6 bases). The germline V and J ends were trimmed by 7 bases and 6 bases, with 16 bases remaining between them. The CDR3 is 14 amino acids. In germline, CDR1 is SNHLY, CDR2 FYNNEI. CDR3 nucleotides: TGTGCCAGCACCGGGCAGGGGAGCGGTCAGCCCCAGCATTTT. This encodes CASTGQGSGQPQHF.

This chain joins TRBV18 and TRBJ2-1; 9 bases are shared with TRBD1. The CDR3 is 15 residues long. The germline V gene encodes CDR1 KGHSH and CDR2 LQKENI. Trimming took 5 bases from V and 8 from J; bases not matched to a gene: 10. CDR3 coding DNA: TGTGCCAGCTCATCACAGGACAGGGGTATAGATGAGCAGTTCTTC. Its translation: CASSSQDRGIDEQFF.

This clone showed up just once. CDR3 in amino acids: CSAGDNGYTF. The CDR3 DNA follows: TGCAGTGCTGGGGACAATGGCTACACCTTC. The chain joins TRBV20-1 to TRBJ1-2, with D tentatively TRBD1 (6 bases). Trimming pared 5 bases from V and 6 bases from J, leaving 7 bases between. The CDR3 is made up of 10 amino acids. Germline-derived CDR1 and CDR2 are DFQATT and SNEGSKA (reference sequence).

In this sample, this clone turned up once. CDR3 DNA sequence: TGTGCCAGCAGCGGACAGGCGTCTAATGAAAAACTGTTTTTT. Translation: CASSGQASNEKLFF. This chain joins TRBV2 and TRBJ1-4; the match to TRBD1 covers 7 bases. CDR3 length: 14 residues. CDR1 and CDR2 from the germline V gene are SNHLY and FYNNEI. Trimming removed 6 bases from V and 3 bases from J; junction bases left unmatched: 4.

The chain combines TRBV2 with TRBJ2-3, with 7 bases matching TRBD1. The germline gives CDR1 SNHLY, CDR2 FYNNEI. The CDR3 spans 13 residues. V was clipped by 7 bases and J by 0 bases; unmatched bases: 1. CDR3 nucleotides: TGTGCCAGCACGGGACAGAGCACAGATACGCAGTATTTT. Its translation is CASTGQSTDTQYF.

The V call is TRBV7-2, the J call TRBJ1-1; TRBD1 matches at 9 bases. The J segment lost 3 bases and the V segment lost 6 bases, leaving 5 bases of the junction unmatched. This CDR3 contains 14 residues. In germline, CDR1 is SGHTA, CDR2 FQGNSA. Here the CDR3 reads CASSSGQGHTEAFF. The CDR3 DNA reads TGTGCCAGCAGTTCAGGACAGGGGCACACTGAAGCTTTCTTT.

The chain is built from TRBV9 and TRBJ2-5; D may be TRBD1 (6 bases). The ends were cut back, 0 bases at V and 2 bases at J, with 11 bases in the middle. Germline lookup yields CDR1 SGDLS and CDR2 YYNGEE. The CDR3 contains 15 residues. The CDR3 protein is CASSVGQALQETQYF. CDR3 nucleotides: TGTGCCAGCAGCGTAGGACAGGCGTTACAAGAGACCCAGTACTTC.

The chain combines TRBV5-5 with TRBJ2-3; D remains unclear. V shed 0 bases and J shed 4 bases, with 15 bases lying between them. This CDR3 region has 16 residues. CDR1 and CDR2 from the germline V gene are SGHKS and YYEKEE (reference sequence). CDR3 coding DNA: TGTGCCAGCAGCTTGGTGGAGCGACCGACGGCAGATACGCAGTATTTT. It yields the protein CASSLVERPTADTQYF.

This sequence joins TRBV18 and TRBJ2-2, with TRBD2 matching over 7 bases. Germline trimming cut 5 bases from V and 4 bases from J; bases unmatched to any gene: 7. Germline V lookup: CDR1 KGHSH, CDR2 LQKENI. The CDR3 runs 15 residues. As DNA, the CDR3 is TGTGCCAGCTCAGCAACGCGGGAGTTCACCGGGGAGCTGTTTTTT. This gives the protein CASSATREFTGELFF.

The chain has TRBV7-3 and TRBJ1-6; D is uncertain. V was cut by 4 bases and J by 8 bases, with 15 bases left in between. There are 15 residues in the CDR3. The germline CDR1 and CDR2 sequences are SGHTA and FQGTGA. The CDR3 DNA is TGTGCCAGCAGCTCCTCGGGTTTCACGGATTCACCCCTCCACTTT. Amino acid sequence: CASSSSGFTDSPLHF.

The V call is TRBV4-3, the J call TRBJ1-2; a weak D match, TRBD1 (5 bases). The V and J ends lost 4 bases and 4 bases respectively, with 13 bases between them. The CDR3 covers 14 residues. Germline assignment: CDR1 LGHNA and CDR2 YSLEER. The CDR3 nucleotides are TGCGCCAGCAGCCCAGGGTCTGGGCCCTATGGCTACACCTTC. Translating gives CASSPGSGPYGYTF.

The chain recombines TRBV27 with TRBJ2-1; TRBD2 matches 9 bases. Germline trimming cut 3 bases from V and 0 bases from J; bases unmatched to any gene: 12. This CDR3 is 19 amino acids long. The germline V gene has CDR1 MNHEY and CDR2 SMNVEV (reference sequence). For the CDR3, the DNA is TGTGCCAGCAGTTTTGGTAGGTTAGCGGGGGCTTACTCCTACAATGAGCAGTTCTTC. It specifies CASSFGRLAGAYSYNEQFF.

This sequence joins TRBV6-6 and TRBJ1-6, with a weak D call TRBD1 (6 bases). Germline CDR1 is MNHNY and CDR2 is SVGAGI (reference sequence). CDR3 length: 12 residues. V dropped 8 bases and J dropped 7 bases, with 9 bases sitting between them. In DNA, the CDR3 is TGTGCCAGCGAGGGGGGGAATTCACCCCTCCACTTT. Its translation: CASEGGNSPLHF.

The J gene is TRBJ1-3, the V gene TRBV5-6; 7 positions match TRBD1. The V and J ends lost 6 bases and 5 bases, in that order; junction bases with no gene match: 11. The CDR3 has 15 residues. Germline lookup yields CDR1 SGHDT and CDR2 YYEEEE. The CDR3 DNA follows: TGTGCCAGCACGCAACAGGGGATTGTTCGAAACACCATATATTTT. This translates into CASTQQGIVRNTIYF.

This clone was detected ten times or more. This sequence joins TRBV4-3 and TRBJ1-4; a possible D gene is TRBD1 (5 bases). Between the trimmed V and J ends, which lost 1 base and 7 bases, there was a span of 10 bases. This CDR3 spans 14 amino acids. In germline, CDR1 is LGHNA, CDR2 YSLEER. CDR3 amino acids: CASSQGQGGEKLFF. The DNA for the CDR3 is TGCGCCAGCAGCCAAGGGCAGGGAGGTGAAAAACTGTTTTTT.

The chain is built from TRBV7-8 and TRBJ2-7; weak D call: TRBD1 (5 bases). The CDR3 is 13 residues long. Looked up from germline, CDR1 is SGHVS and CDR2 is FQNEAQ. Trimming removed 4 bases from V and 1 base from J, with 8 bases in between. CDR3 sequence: CASSSRDSYEQYF. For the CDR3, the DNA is TGTGCCAGCAGCTCCAGGGATTCCTACGAGCAGTACTTC.

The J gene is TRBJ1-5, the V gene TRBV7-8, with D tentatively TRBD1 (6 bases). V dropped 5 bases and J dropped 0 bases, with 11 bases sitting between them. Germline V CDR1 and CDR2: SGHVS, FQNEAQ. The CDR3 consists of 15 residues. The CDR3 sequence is CASSAPGHSNQPQHF. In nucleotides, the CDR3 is TGTGCCAGCAGCGCTCCGGGACATAGCAATCAGCCCCAGCATTTT.

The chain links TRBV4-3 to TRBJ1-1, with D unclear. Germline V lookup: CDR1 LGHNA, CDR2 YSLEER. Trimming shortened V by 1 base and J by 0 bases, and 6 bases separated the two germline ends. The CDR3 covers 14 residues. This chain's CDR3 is CASSQAGMNTEAFF. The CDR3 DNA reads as TGCGCCAGCAGCCAAGCCGGGATGAACACTGAAGCTTTCTTT.

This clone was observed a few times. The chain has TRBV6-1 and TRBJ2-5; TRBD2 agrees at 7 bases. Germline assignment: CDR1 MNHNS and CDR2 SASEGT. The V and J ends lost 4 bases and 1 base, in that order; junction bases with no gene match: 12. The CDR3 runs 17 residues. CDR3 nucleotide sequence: TGTGCCAGCAGTGGCTTCGGCCGACTAGCCTCCCAAGAGACCCAGTACTTC. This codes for CASSGFGRLASQETQYF.